Listed here are 18 T cell receptor beta chains from one sample, sequenced in a study of blood T cell repertoires in COVID-19. The protocol was immunoSEQ multiplex PCR, while the TCRdb copy is restricted to in-frame clones and leaves out a portion. Here the sample spans about 320,000 clones, 85% to 95% being singletons. Sequences were obtained from PBMCs or T cells enriched from blood (not recorded which). Receptor source: a woman in her twenties or thirties who had been exposed to COVID-19.

This chain links TRBV9 with TRBJ2-3, with D possibly being TRBD1 (5 bases). From germline, CDR1 is SGDLS and CDR2 YYNGEE. The CDR3 totals 15 residues. Trimming shortened V by 1 base and J by 2 bases, and 11 bases separated the two germline ends. CDR3 loop: CASSVWGTITDTQYF. The CDR3 DNA reads TGTGCCAGCAGCGTATGGGGCACAATCACAGATACGCAGTATTTT.

The V call is TRBV6-6, the J call TRBJ1-5; 9 bases are shared with TRBD1. The V gene's germline CDR1 is MNHNY and CDR2 SVGAGI (reference sequence). This CDR3 contains 17 residues. Germline trimming cut 5 bases from V and 0 bases from J; bases unmatched to any gene: 8. The CDR3 sequence: CASSPLLQGASNQPQHF. In nucleotides, the CDR3 is TGTGCCAGCAGTCCCCTCCTACAGGGGGCTAGCAATCAGCCCCAGCATTTT.

This sequence joins TRBV27 and TRBJ1-1; a possible D gene is TRBD1 (5 bases). Looked up from germline, CDR1 is MNHEY and CDR2 is SMNVEV (reference sequence). This CDR3 spans 15 amino acids. With 6 bases removed from V and 3 bases from J, the gap between germline ends came to 17 bases. The CDR3 DNA reads TGTGCCAGCAGCCGGACAAAGGGTCGTGACACTGAAGCTTTCTTT. It is translated as CASSRTKGRDTEAFF.

The chain has TRBV6-5 and TRBJ1-2; D remains unclear. The V gene's germline CDR1 is MNHEY and CDR2 SVGAGI. V shed 0 bases and J shed 4 bases, with 15 bases lying between them. This CDR3 contains 16 residues. DNA of the CDR3: TGTGCCAGCAGTTACTCGAAAGTTGGTTACGGCTATGGCTACACCTTC. Its translation is CASSYSKVGYGYGYTF.

The chain couples TRBV5-1 to TRBJ1-1, with 10 bases matching TRBD1. Trimming took 1 base from V and 4 from J; bases not matched to a gene: 4. Germline loops: CDR1 SGHRS, CDR2 YFSETQ. The CDR3 loop spans 15 amino acids. The CDR3 DNA reads TGCGCCAGCAGCTTGCAAGGGACAGGGGCCACTGAAGCTTTCTTT. Protein product: CASSLQGTGATEAFF.

This rearrangement joins TRBV11-2 to TRBJ1-2; a weak D match, TRBD1 (6 bases). V lost 0 bases to trimming and J lost 4 bases, with 15 bases between them. Germline V CDR1 and CDR2: SGHAT, FQNNGV. The CDR3 has 16 residues. The CDR3 DNA reads TGTGCCAGCAGCTTAGACCCCACGACAGGCCTCTATGGCTACACCTTC. This gives the protein CASSLDPTTGLYGYTF.

The rearrangement joins TRBV7-2 to TRBJ2-7; possibly TRBD1 for D (6 bases). Germline CDR1 is SGHTA and CDR2 is FQGNSA. The CDR3 sequence is 15 residues long. The V end was cut by 4 bases, the J end by 0 bases, with 13 bases between. The CDR3 nucleotides read TGTGCCAGCAGCTCCGACAGGAGCAGCTCCTACGAGCAGTACTTC. This translates into CASSSDRSSSYEQYF.

The chain is built from TRBV5-6 and TRBJ2-7, with D maybe TRBD2 (5 bases). The CDR3 has 14 amino acids. The V gene's germline CDR1 is SGHDT and CDR2 YYEEEE. The V gene lost 4 bases and the J gene lost 4 bases, with 15 bases spanning the gap. CDR3 protein: CASSNDGVEYEQYF. In nucleotides, the CDR3 is TGTGCCAGCAGCAACGACGGGGTTGAGTACGAGCAGTACTTC.

CDR3 amino acids: CASSFQGGYGYTF. The CDR3 DNA sequence: TGTGCCAGCAGTTTTCAGGGGGGCTATGGCTACACCTTC. The chain is built from TRBV12-3 or TRBV12-4 and TRBJ1-2; the match to TRBD1 covers 7 bases. V gave up 3 bases and J gave up 4 bases; unmatched junction bases: 2. This CDR3 region has 13 residues.

The chain carries TRBV11-3 and TRBJ2-1; D uncertain. The CDR3 sequence is 12 residues long. Germline assignment: CDR1 SGHNT and CDR2 YENEEA. The V end was cut by 1 base, the J end by 10 bases, with 8 bases between. As DNA, the CDR3 is TGTGCCAGCAGCTTAGCAGGAAACGAGCAGTTCTTC. Translated, it gives CASSLAGNEQFF.

The rearrangement uses TRBV4-1 and TRBJ1-1; D gene uncertain. Germline values: CDR1 MGHRA, CDR2 YSYEKL. V gave up 0 bases and J gave up 4 bases, with 12 bases separating them. The CDR3 spans 15 residues. CDR3 sequence reads: CASSQDSPRGTEAFF. The CDR3 bases are TGCGCCAGCAGCCAAGATTCCCCTCGGGGCACTGAAGCTTTCTTT.

This chain uses TRBV5-1 with TRBJ2-2; D is uncertain. V lost 4 bases to trimming and J lost 3 bases, with 10 bases between them. Germline assignment: CDR1 SGHRS and CDR2 YFSETQ. This CDR3 is built from 14 residues. DNA for the CDR3: TGCGCCAGCAGCCCCCGGGTCGACACCGGGGAGCTGTTTTTT. Amino acids: CASSPRVDTGELFF.

This CDR3 reads CASSPGNFRDTQYF. The CDR3 nucleotides are TGTGCCAGCAGCCCCGGCAATTTCAGGGATACGCAGTATTTT. The chain joins TRBV3-1 (or the pseudogene TRBV3-2) to TRBJ2-3; D gene ambiguous. V was pared by 4 bases and J by 6 bases, with 14 bases between. The CDR3 loop spans 14 amino acids. Germline CDR1 and CDR2: LGHDT and YNNKEL (reference sequence).

The rearrangement joins TRBV18 to TRBJ1-5, with 9 bases fitting TRBD1. This CDR3 spans 16 amino acids. V shed 2 bases, J shed 7 bases, and the junction held 9 bases outside the gene matches. Germline CDR1 KGHSH, CDR2 LQKENI. The chain's CDR3 is CASSPSRTGVGQPQHF. In DNA form, the CDR3 reads TGTGCCAGCTCACCATCCAGGACAGGGGTTGGGCAGCCCCAGCATTTT.

The genes are TRBV9 and TRBJ1-1; no firm D call. The germline V gene encodes CDR1 SGDLS and CDR2 YYNGEE. V lost 1 base, J lost 4 bases, and 11 bases lay in between. The length of the CDR3 is 14 residues. In DNA, the CDR3 is TGTGCCAGCAGCGTAAGCGGGGTAGGCACTGAAGCTTTCTTT. Its protein is CASSVSGVGTEAFF.

The chain employs TRBV5-1 and TRBJ2-5, with TRBD1 identical over 8 bases. V shed 2 bases, J shed 4 bases, and the junction held 7 bases outside the gene matches. The CDR3 is 15 amino acids. The V gene's germline CDR1 is SGHRS and CDR2 YFSETQ. The CDR3 bases are TGCGCCAGCAGCTTTAGGACAGGGAATCGAGAGACCCAGTACTTC. Protein sequence: CASSFRTGNRETQYF.

The chain uses TRBV29-1 and TRBJ2-1, with TRBD1 matching over 8 bases. Looked up from germline, CDR1 is SQVTM and CDR2 is ANQGSEA. V was pared by 1 base and J by 9 bases, with 14 bases of the junction left unmatched. The CDR3 consists of 16 residues. The CDR3 sequence: CSVEAPMRTGPGEQFF. In nucleotides, the CDR3 is TGCAGCGTTGAAGCCCCCATGCGGACAGGGCCTGGTGAGCAGTTCTTC.

In its sample, this clone was seen once. The chain joins TRBV3-1 (or the pseudogene TRBV3-2) to TRBJ1-5; 9 nucleotides align to TRBD1. The J segment lost 5 bases and the V segment lost 4 bases, leaving 6 bases of the junction unmatched. Germline CDR1 reads LGHDT; CDR2 reads YNNKEL (reference sequence). CDR3 length equals 15 residues. The CDR3 DNA reads as TGTGCCAGCAGCCCTGCCGGGGACAGGGATCAGCCCCAGCATTTT. It specifies CASSPAGDRDQPQHF.